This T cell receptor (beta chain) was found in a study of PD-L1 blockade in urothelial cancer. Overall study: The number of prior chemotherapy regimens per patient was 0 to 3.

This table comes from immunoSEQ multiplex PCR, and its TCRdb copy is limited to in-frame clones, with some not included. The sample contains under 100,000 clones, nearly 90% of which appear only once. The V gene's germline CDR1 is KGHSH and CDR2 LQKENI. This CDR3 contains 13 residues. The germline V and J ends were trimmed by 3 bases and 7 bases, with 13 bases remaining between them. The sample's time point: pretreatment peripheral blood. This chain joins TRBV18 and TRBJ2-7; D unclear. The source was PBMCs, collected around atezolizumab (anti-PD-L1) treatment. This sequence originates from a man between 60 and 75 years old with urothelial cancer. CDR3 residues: CASSPTISGEQYF. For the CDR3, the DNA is TGTGCCAGCTCACCTACCATCTCGGGTGAGCAGTACTTC. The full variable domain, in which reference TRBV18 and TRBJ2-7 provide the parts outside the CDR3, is NAGVMQNPRHLVRRRGQEARLRCSPMKGHSHVYWYRQLPEEGLKFMVYLQKENIIDESGMPKERFSAEFPKEGPSILRIQQVVRGDSAAYFCASSPTISGEQYFGPGTRLTVT.